The 20 T cell receptor beta chains in this list originate from one sample, sequenced in a study of cytomegalovirus exposure and HLA in healthy donors. The PCR had 60 Vbeta and 13 Jbeta primers. Clones were read by immunoSEQ multiplex PCR, and TCRdb kept only the in-frame ones, dropping some. The sample records 150,000 to 200,000 clones, roughly 84% being singletons. The sample comprised PBMCs. These receptors originate from a boy aged 10-17 years in good health and CMV-seronegative.

This clone was seen a handful of times. This sequence joins TRBV7-2 and TRBJ1-4, with D maybe TRBD1 (6 bases). Per the germline V gene, CDR1 is SGHTA and CDR2 is FQGNSA. Trimming left V 0 bases short and J 8 bases short, with 10 bases between. This CDR3 is 14 amino acids long. Here the CDR3 DNA reads TGTGCCAGCAGCTTAGCTGGGACAAAAGAAAAACTGTTTTTT. It encodes CASSLAGTKEKLFF.

In its sample, this clone was seen once. This chain uses TRBV5-8 with TRBJ2-5, with 11 nucleotides matching TRBD2. The CDR3 contains 17 residues. Germline V lookup: CDR1 SGHTS, CDR2 YDEGEE. V was pared by 3 bases and J by 1 base, with 8 bases of the junction left unmatched. CDR3: CASSWGGTSGSQETQYF. The CDR3 nucleotides read TGTGCCAGCAGCTGGGGGGGTACTAGCGGGAGCCAAGAGACCCAGTACTTC.

This clone has just one count. The J gene is TRBJ1-4, the V gene TRBV5-1; TRBD1 matches at 7 bases. V lost 5 bases and J lost 5; bases outside the gene matches: 6. The germline gives CDR1 SGHRS, CDR2 YFSETQ. The CDR3 is 14 amino acids. The CDR3 spells CASRTGTVNEKLFF. The CDR3 bases are TGCGCCAGCAGAACCGGGACAGTGAATGAAAAACTGTTTTTT.

V is TRBV6-5 and J is TRBJ1-2; 8 nucleotides match TRBD1. V gave up 6 bases and J gave up 6 bases; unmatched junction bases: 6. This CDR3 has 13 amino acids. Germline lookup yields CDR1 MNHEY and CDR2 SVGAGI. CDR3: CASRLQGAHGYTF. The CDR3 nucleotides read TGTGCCAGCAGACTCCAGGGGGCGCATGGCTACACCTTC.

About this clone: Relative to the germline gene, one junction end is altered; a read error may explain this. The chain joins TRBV12-5 to TRBJ2-3; possibly TRBD2 for D (7 bases). Germline lookup yields CDR1 LGHNT and CDR2 FRNRAP. This CDR3 is built from 13 residues. CDR3 sequence: CASGLTGRDTQSF. The CDR3 DNA is TGTGCTAGTGGTTTGACAGGGAGGGATACGCAGTCTTTT.

The chain recombines TRBV28 with TRBJ2-7, with 8 bases lining up with TRBD1. V dropped 0 bases and J dropped 4; count of bases not matched to a gene: 14. CDR1 is MDHEN and CDR2 is SYDVKM in the germline V gene. This CDR3 has 18 amino acids. The CDR3 spells CASSLWSGRDRRSYEQYF. In DNA form, the CDR3 reads TGTGCCAGCAGTTTATGGTCAGGCAGGGACAGGAGATCTTACGAGCAGTACTTC.

V and J are TRBV2 and TRBJ2-1, with unresolved D. V gave up 5 bases and J gave up 7 bases, with 3 bases separating them. In germline, CDR1 is SNHLY, CDR2 FYNNEI. The CDR3 runs to 10 residues. CDR3 DNA: TGTGCCAGCAGTCTGAATGAGCAGTTCTTC. Translating gives CASSLNEQFF.

This chain uses TRBV6-6 with TRBJ1-6, with unresolved D. V shed 6 bases and J shed 8 bases, with 11 bases lying between them. The CDR3 has 13 residues. CDR1 MNHNY and CDR2 SVGAGI come from the germline V gene (reference sequence). The CDR3 loop is CASSLKRDSPLHF. The CDR3 DNA reads TGTGCCAGCAGCTTAAAACGAGATTCACCCCTCCACTTT.

This clone was detected a few times. V and J are TRBV28 and TRBJ2-7; D remains unclear. Trimming removed 6 bases from V and 3 bases from J, with 6 bases in between. This CDR3 is built from 11 residues. The germline gives CDR1 MDHEN, CDR2 SYDVKM. CDR3 coding DNA: TGTGCCAGCAGCTCCTACTACGAGCAGTACTTC. This sequence encodes CASSSYYEQYF.

V is TRBV6-1 and J is TRBJ2-1; 10 nucleotides agree with TRBD2. Germline CDR1 reads MNHNS; CDR2 reads SASEGT. This CDR3 is 15 amino acids long. Trimming cost V 6 bases and J 7 bases; bases outside gene matches: 9. CDR3: CASRGSGRAGNEQFF. DNA for the CDR3: TGTGCCAGCAGGGGAAGCGGGAGGGCCGGGAATGAGCAGTTCTTC.

The rearrangement links TRBV5-4 to TRBJ2-5; tentatively, D is TRBD1 (6 bases). This CDR3 has 18 residues. Trimming pared 4 bases from V and 5 bases from J, leaving 27 bases between. Germline CDR1 reads SGHNT; CDR2 reads YYREEE (reference sequence). DNA of the CDR3: TGTGCCAGCAGCCCGGACCTCAGGGGCTCTAGACGTCGGGAGACCCAGTACTTC. As protein: CASSPDLRGSRRRETQYF. Full variable domain (outside the CDR3, taken from reference TRBV5-4 and TRBJ2-5): ETGVTQSPTHLIKTRGQQVTLRCSSQSGHNTVSWYQQALGQGPQFIFQYYREEENGRGNFPPRFSGLQFPNYSSELNVNALELDDSALYLCASSPDLRGSRRRETQYFGPGTRLLVL.

This clone was detected only once. The chain joins TRBV11-2 to TRBJ2-1; 8 bases align to TRBD2. The V gene's germline CDR1 is SGHAT and CDR2 FQNNGV. V shed 5 bases, J shed 7 bases, and the junction held 10 bases outside the gene matches. This CDR3 spans 15 amino acids. Here the CDR3 reads CASSRLGLAVNEQFF. CDR3 bases: TGTGCCAGCAGCCGGCTCGGACTAGCCGTTAATGAGCAGTTCTTC.

This clone was detected only once. J is TRBJ2-4 and V is TRBV29-1; 7 bases are shared with TRBD1. CDR3 length equals 15 residues. J gave up 1 base and V 4 bases, and 7 bases lay outside the gene matches. Germline V lookup: CDR1 SQVTM, CDR2 ANQGSEA. The CDR3 sequence: CSVGVPRGAKNIQYF. CDR3 DNA: TGCAGCGTTGGGGTCCCCAGGGGGGCCAAAAACATTCAGTACTTC.

V is TRBV2 and J is TRBJ2-5; D is unclear. V was cut by 0 bases and J by 2 bases, with 7 bases left in between. The CDR3 is made up of 14 amino acids. Germline CDR1 and CDR2: SNHLY and FYNNEI. CDR3 bases: TGTGCCAGCAGTGAAGCGGCACAGCAAGAGACCCAGTACTTC. Protein sequence: CASSEAAQQETQYF.

The chain recombines TRBV6-5 with TRBJ1-1; possibly TRBD1 for D (6 bases). Germline V gene sequence: CDR1 MNHEY, CDR2 SVGAGI. The CDR3 covers 14 residues. Trimming removed 7 bases at V and 3 bases at J, with 15 bases between. Written as DNA, the CDR3 is TGTGCCAGCACTCAAAAGAGGGGGTACACTGAAGCTTTCTTT. It translates to CASTQKRGYTEAFF.

The chain uses TRBV9 and TRBJ2-3; 7 nucleotides agree with TRBD2. V was pared by 0 bases and J by 9 bases, with 4 bases of the junction left unmatched. Germline V CDR1 and CDR2: SGDLS, YYNGEE. This CDR3 is built from 13 residues. The CDR3 protein is CASSVAGGWTQYF. The DNA of the CDR3 is TGTGCCAGCAGCGTAGCGGGGGGATGGACGCAGTATTTT.

This chain joins TRBV6-5 and TRBJ1-1; no reliable D call. Deletions cut 6 bases from V and 4 bases from J, with 15 bases between. The CDR3 covers 14 residues. From germline, CDR1 is MNHEY and CDR2 SVGAGI. CDR3 nucleotides: TGTGCCAGCAGCCGCACGGTGCGAGGCACTGAAGCTTTCTTT. This gives the protein CASSRTVRGTEAFF.

V is TRBV19 and J is TRBJ2-7; D is uncertain. Trimming removed 3 bases at V and 2 bases at J, with 8 bases between. The CDR3 has 13 amino acids. Germline V gene lookup returns CDR1 LNHDA and CDR2 SQIVND (reference sequence). CDR3 DNA sequence: TGTGCCAGTAGTATCAGTCAGACCTACGAGCAGTACTTC. It specifies CASSISQTYEQYF.

The chain employs TRBV28 and TRBJ1-2; TRBD1 matches 10 bases. Germline loops: CDR1 MDHEN, CDR2 SYDVKM. This CDR3 is 14 amino acids long. V was pared by 8 bases and J by 8 bases, with 11 bases of the junction left unmatched. The CDR3 is CASGGTGALGGYTF. DNA for the CDR3: TGTGCCAGCGGAGGGACAGGGGCGCTGGGAGGCTACACCTTC.

The chain employs TRBV4-1 and TRBJ2-5; TRBD2 agrees at 11 bases. The CDR3 is 17 residues long. Looked up from germline, CDR1 is MGHRA and CDR2 is YSYEKL. J lost 0 bases, V lost 4 bases, and 7 bases had no gene match. The CDR3 bases are TGCGCCAGCAGCCCAGGGACTAGCGGCGGATACCAAGAGACCCAGTACTTC. Amino acids: CASSPGTSGGYQETQYF.